The rows below give T cell receptor beta chains drawn from one sample of a study of Ad26.COV2.S vaccination and SARS-CoV-2 variants. Profiling relied on immunoSEQ multiplex PCR, and the TCRdb table lists in-frame clones only, not all of them. The sample carries roughly 450,000 clones, 90% recorded once. The sequenced sample was peripheral blood, obtained in a trial of Ad26.COV2.S vaccine versus placebo. The receptors here all came from a person aged 18-65 years who received the Ad26.COV2.S COVID-19 vaccine or a placebo. Each CDR3 is given with its conserved first and last residue. Each record gives: J gene, V gene, clone size, D gene, CDR3 protein, CDR3 DNA. The D gene is left open where the match is weak. Clone size is shown for a subset of rows, as once, few, many or a class of expanded clone.

TRBJ1-5 TRBV19 NA TRBD1 CASSTRQGSYSNQPQHF TGTGCCAGTAGTACTCGACAGGGAAGTTATAGCAATCAGCCCCAGCATTTT
TRBJ1-5 TRBV6-2/TRBV6-3 NA NA CASSSSTRNQPQHF TGTGCCAGCAGTTCCTCCACAAGGAATCAGCCCCAGCATTTT
TRBJ2-3 TRBV2 once NA CASSEAGWGGDTQYF TGTGCCAGCAGTGAGGCTGGGTGGGGAGGAGATACGCAGTATTTT
TRBJ1-6 TRBV5-4 NA NA CASSLGGSPLHF TGTGCCAGCAGCTTGGGGGGGTCACCCCTCCACTTT
TRBJ2-7 TRBV12-3/TRBV12-4 NA NA CASSFGIIYEQYF TGTGCCAGCAGTTTCGGGATTATATACGAGCAGTACTTC
TRBJ2-1 TRBV7-9 once NA CASSLGPSLSKFF TGTGCCAGCAGCTTAGGCCCTAGCCTGTCTAAGTTCTTC
TRBJ2-1 TRBV3-1/TRBV3-2 NA TRBD2 CASSVLTSGLYNEQFF TGTGCCAGCAGCGTCTTGACTAGCGGGCTCTACAATGAGCAGTTCTTC
TRBJ1-1 TRBV30 NA NA CAWSVLGNTEAFF TGTGCCTGGAGTGTACTTGGAAACACTGAAGCTTTCTTT
TRBJ1-5 TRBV6-5 NA NA CASRAAYRAQPQHF TGTGCCAGCAGAGCAGCATACAGGGCTCAGCCCCAGCATTTT
TRBJ2-7 TRBV27 NA NA CASSLSDAYEQYF TGTGCCAGCAGTTTATCGGACGCCTACGAGCAGTACTTC
TRBJ2-7 TRBV30 NA TRBD1 CAWSVTGQGAFIYYEQYF TGTGCCTGGAGTGTAACGGGGCAGGGGGCGTTTATTTACTACGAGCAGTACTTC
TRBJ2-3 TRBV27 NA TRBD2 CASSITTSGRGTDTQYF TGTGCCAGCAGTATTACGACTAGCGGGAGAGGTACAGATACGCAGTATTTT
TRBJ2-7 TRBV28 NA NA CASRSGSFYEQYF TGTGCCAGCAGATCCGGGAGCTTCTACGAGCAGTACTTC
TRBJ2-7 TRBV6-2/TRBV6-3 NA NA CASSRFPLGGITYEQYF TGTGCCAGCAGTCGTTTTCCACTTGGCGGCATAACCTACGAGCAGTACTTC
TRBJ2-2 TRBV6-6 NA TRBD1 CASRKTGTTGELFF TGTGCCAGCAGGAAGACAGGGACCACCGGGGAGCTGTTTTTT
TRBJ1-2 TRBV3-1/TRBV3-2 NA TRBD1 CASSPTGVIYGYTF TGTGCCAGCAGTCCCACAGGGGTAATCTATGGCTACACCTTC
TRBJ2-7 TRBV28 NA NA CASSPSGFAYEQYF TGTGCCAGCAGTCCCTCAGGATTCGCCTACGAGCAGTACTTC
TRBJ1-3 TRBV2 NA NA CASRQGRNTIYF TGTGCCAGCAGACAGGGAAGAAACACCATATATTTT
TRBJ2-5 TRBV5-1 NA TRBD1 CASSLEGAETQYF TGCGCCAGCAGCTTGGAGGGGGCAGAGACCCAGTACTTC
TRBJ2-7 TRBV5-4 NA NA CASSFEPNSYEQYF TGTGCCAGCAGCTTCGAGCCGAACTCCTACGAGCAGTACTTC
TRBJ1-2 TRBV30 NA NA CAWSAPGTFGYTF TGTGCCTGGAGTGCCCCCGGGACTTTTGGCTACACCTTC
TRBJ2-2 TRBV19 few NA CASTEEERGELFF TGTGCCAGTACCGAGGAGGAGCGCGGGGAGCTGTTTTTT
TRBJ2-2 TRBV10-3 NA TRBD2 CAISNSGRASGELFF TGTGCCATCAGCAATAGCGGGAGGGCCTCCGGGGAGCTGTTTTTT
TRBJ1-1 TRBV28 NA NA CASSQALGYFTEAFF TGTGCCAGCAGCCAAGCCTTAGGGTATTTTACTGAAGCTTTCTTT
TRBJ2-1 TRBV10-1 NA NA CASSESGLSNEQFF TGCGCCAGCAGTGAGTCTGGCCTATCCAATGAGCAGTTCTTC
TRBJ1-1 TRBV19 NA NA CASSGVGTEAFF TGTGCCAGTAGTGGGGTGGGGACTGAAGCTTTCTTT
TRBJ2-1 TRBV14 NA NA CASSQIGRDNEQFF TGTGCCAGCAGCCAAATCGGGAGAGACAATGAGCAGTTCTTC